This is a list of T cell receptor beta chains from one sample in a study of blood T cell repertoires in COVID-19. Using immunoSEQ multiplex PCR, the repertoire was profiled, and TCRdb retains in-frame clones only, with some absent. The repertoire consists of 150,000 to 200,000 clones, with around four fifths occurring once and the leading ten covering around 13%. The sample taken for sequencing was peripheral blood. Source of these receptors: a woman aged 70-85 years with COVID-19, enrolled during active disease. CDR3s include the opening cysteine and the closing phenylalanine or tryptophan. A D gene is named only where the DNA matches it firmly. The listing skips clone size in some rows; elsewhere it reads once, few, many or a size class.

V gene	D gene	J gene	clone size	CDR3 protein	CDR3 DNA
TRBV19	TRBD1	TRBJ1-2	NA	CASSRVTGGNGYTF	TGTGCCAGTAGTCGGGTAACAGGGGGCAATGGCTACACCTTC
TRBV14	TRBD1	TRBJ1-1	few	CASSQERLAGGTEAFF	TGTGCCAGCAGCCAAGAACGGCTTGCAGGGGGCACTGAAGCTTTCTTT
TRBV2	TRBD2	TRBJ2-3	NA	CASMAGGTDTQYF	TGTGCCAGCATGGCGGGGGGCACAGATACGCAGTATTTT
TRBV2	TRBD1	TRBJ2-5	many	CATDTGEETQYF	TGTGCCACCGATACAGGGGAAGAGACCCAGTACTTC
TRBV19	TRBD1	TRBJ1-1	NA	CASKVTGGARNTEAFF	TGTGCCAGTAAGGTCACAGGGGGCGCGAGGAACACTGAAGCTTTCTTT
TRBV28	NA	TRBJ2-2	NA	CASSLWGRDTGELFF	TGTGCCAGCAGTTTGTGGGGGCGGGACACCGGGGAGCTGTTTTTT
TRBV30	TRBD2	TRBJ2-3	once	CAWSVRETSWNADTQYF	TGTGCCTGGAGTGTACGGGAGACTAGCTGGAATGCAGATACGCAGTATTTT
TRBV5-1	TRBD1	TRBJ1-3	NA	CASSLRDRVDGNTIYF	TGCGCCAGCAGCTTAAGAGACAGGGTAGATGGAAACACCATATATTTT
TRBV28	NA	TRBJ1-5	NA	CASSLNNQGQPQHF	TGTGCCAGCAGTCTAAACAACCAGGGCCAGCCCCAGCATTTT
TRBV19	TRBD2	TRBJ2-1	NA	CASSRRTSGSSYNEQFF	TGTGCCAGTAGTAGGCGGACTAGCGGGAGCTCCTACAATGAGCAGTTCTTC
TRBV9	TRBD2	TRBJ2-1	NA	CASSVALAGGPSYNEQFF	TGTGCCAGCAGCGTAGCACTAGCGGGAGGGCCCTCCTACAATGAGCAGTTCTTC
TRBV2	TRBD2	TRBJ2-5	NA	CASSAVRPATSGGTDF	TGTGCCAGCAGTGCGGTCAGGCCCGCCACTAGCGGGGGGACAGACTTC
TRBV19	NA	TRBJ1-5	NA	CASSGLGGQPQHF	TGTGCCAGTAGTGGGTTGGGGGGTCAGCCCCAGCATTTT
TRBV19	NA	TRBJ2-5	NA	CASSMWGQQETQYF	TGTGCCAGTAGTATGTGGGGCCAACAAGAGACCCAGTACTTC
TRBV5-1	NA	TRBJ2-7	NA	CASSHRQTYEQYF	TGCGCCAGCAGCCATAGACAGACCTACGAGCAGTACTTC
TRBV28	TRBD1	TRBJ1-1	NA	CASSSRGQLTEAFF	TGTGCCAGCAGTTCTAGGGGACAGTTGACTGAAGCTTTCTTT
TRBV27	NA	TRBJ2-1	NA	CASSWANEQFF	TGTGCCAGCAGTTGGGCAAATGAGCAGTTCTTC
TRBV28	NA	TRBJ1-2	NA	CASSLGPGYGYTF	TGTGCCAGCAGTTTAGGCCCAGGATATGGCTACACCTTC
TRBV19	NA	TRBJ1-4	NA	CASKVQDTNEKLFF	TGTGCCAGTAAAGTACAGGATACTAATGAAAAACTGTTTTTT
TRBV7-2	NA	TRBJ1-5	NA	CASSLFRGGSNQPQHF	TGTGCCAGCAGCTTATTCCGGGGAGGTAGCAATCAGCCCCAGCATTTT
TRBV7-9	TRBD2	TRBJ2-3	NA	CASSPGLAGGSTDTQYF	TGTGCCAGCAGCCCGGGACTAGCGGGAGGAAGCACAGATACGCAGTATTTT
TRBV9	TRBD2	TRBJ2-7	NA	CASSVVAGGARNEQYF	TGTGCCAGCAGCGTAGTGGCGGGAGGGGCGAGGAACGAGCAGTACTTC
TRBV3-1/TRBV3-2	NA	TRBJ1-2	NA	CASSQDWAGSAGYTF	TGTGCCAGCAGCCAAGATTGGGCAGGGTCTGCCGGCTACACCTTC
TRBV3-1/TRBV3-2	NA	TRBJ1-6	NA	CASRQARTGTNSPLHF	TGTGCCAGCAGACAAGCTCGAACAGGGACGAATTCACCCCTCCACTTT
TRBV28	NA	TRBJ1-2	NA	CASSPTGSRANYGYTF	TGTGCCAGCAGCCCTACAGGCAGCAGAGCTAACTATGGCTACACCTTC
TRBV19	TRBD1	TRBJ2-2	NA	CASSIRDRDSTGELFF	TGTGCCAGTAGTATCCGGGACAGGGATTCGACCGGGGAGCTGTTTTTT
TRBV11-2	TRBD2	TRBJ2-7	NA	CASSFSDAGVIEQYF	TGTGCCAGCAGCTTTTCTGATGCGGGAGTAATAGAGCAGTACTTC
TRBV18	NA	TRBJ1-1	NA	CASSPPFGGVTMNTEAFF	TGTGCCAGCTCACCACCCTTCGGGGGGGTGACAATGAACACTGAAGCTTTCTTT
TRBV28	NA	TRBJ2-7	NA	CASSLVLGRQEYAYEQYF	TGTGCCAGCAGTTTAGTGTTAGGTAGACAGGAATATGCCTACGAGCAGTACTTC
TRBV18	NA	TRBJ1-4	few	CASSRNQGQNEKLFF	TGTGCCAGCTCACGTAACCAGGGTCAGAATGAAAAACTGTTTTTT
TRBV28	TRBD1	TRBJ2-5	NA	CASRGDRGGGVEETQYF	TGTGCCAGCAGGGGGGACAGGGGCGGAGGGGTAGAGGAGACCCAGTACTTC
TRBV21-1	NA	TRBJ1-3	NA	CASSTKGGVAFSGNTIYF	TGTGCCAGCAGCACCAAAGGGGGGGTTGCCTTCTCTGGAAACACCATATATTTT
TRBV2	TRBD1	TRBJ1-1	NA	CASSRDRGNAEAFF	TGTGCCAGCAGCCGGGACAGGGGAAACGCTGAAGCTTTCTTT
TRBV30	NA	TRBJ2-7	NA	CAWISSYEQYF	TGTGCCTGGATAAGTAGCTACGAGCAGTACTTC
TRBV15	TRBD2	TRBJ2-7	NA	CATSLAGGSVQYF	TGTGCCACCAGCCTAGCGGGAGGATCGGTGCAGTACTTC
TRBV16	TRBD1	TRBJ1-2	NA	CASSQPGQKGYTF	TGTGCCAGCAGCCAGCCGGGACAGAAAGGCTACACCTTC
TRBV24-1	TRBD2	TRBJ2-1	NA	CATSDLYGGGDNEQFF	TGTGCCACCAGTGATTTGTACGGCGGGGGTGACAATGAGCAGTTCTTC
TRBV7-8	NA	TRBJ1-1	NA	CASSYRGNTEAFF	TGTGCCAGCAGCTACCGCGGTAACACTGAAGCTTTCTTT
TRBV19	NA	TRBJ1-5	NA	CASSIAGEDQPQHF	TGTGCCAGTAGTATAGCCGGGGAGGACCAGCCCCAGCATTTT
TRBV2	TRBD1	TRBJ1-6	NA	CASSPQGDYNSPLHF	TGTGCCAGCAGCCCACAGGGGGATTATAATTCACCCCTCCACTTT
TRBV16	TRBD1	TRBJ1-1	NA	CASSQSSGTGVTSEAFF	TGTGCCAGCAGCCAATCTTCCGGGACAGGGGTCACTAGTGAAGCTTTCTTT
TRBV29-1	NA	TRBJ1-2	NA	CSADWGYTF	TGCAGCGCAGACTGGGGCTACACCTTC
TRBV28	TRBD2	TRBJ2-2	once	CASSPPRGTTGELFF	TGTGCCAGCAGTCCGCCGCGGGGGACCACCGGGGAGCTGTTTTTT
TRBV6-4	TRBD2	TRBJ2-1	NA	CASSPGGGGKQFF	TGTGCCAGCAGTCCGGGAGGGGGGGGCAAGCAGTTCTTC
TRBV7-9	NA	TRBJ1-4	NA	CASSRSEKLFF	TGTGCCAGCAGCCGGAGTGAAAAACTGTTTTTT
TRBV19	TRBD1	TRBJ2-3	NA	CASSLGQGKSDTQYF	TGTGCCAGTAGTCTCGGACAGGGGAAGTCGGATACGCAGTATTTT
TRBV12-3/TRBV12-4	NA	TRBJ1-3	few	CASSSGSPNTIYF	TGTGCCAGCAGTTCAGGGTCCCCAAACACCATATATTTT
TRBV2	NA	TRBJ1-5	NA	CASSKTRVDQPQHF	TGTGCCAGCAGCAAAACCAGGGTTGATCAGCCCCAGCATTTT
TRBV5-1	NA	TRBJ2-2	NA	CASSLDSTGELFF	TGCGCCAGCAGCTTGGATAGCACCGGGGAGCTGTTTTTT
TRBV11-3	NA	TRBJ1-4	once	CASSQGAEEKLFF	TGTGCCAGCAGCCAAGGGGCAGAAGAAAAACTGTTTTTT
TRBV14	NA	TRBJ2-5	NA	CASSQGGGETQYF	TGTGCCAGCAGCCAGGGGGGTGGAGAGACCCAGTACTTC